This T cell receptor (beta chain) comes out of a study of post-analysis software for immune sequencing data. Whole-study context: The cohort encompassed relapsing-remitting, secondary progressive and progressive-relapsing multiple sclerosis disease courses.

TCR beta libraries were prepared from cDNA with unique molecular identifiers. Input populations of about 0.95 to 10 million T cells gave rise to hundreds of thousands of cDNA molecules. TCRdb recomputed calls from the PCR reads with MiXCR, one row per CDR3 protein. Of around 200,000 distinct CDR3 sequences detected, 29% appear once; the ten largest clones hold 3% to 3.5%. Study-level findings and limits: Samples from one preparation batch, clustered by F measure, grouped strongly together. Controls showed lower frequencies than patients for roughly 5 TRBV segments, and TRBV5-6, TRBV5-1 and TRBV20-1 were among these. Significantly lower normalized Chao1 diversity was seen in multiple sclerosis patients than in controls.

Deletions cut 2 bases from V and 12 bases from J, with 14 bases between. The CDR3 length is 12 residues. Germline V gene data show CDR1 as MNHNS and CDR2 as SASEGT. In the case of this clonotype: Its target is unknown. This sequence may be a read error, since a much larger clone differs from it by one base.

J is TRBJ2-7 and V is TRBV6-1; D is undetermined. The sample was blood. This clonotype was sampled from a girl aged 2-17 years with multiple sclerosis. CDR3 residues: CASSELGETRYF. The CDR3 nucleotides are TGTGCCAGCAGTGAATTGGGTGAGACCCGGTACTTC.